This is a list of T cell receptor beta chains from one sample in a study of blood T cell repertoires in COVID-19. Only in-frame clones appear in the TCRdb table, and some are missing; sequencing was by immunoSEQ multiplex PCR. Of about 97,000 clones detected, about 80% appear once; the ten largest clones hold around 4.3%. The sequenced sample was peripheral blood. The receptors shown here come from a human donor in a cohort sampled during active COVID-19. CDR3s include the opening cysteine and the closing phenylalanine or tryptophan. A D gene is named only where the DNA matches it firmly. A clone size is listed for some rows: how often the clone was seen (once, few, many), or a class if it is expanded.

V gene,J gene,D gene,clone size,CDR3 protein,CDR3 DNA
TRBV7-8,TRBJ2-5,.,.,CASSLAAFVETQYF,TGTGCCAGCAGCTTAGCGGCATTTGTAGAGACCCAGTACTTC
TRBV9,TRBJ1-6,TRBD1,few,CASSVGQGDNSPLHF,TGTGCCAGCAGCGTAGGGCAGGGGGATAATTCACCCCTCCACTTT
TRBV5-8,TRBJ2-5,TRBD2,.,CASSYGLAGEETQYF,TGTGCCAGCAGCTACGGACTAGCGGGGGAAGAGACCCAGTACTTC
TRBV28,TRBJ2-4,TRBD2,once,CASNFPSFGRGVNEDIQYF,TGTGCCAGCAATTTCCCATCTTTCGGGCGGGGGGTCAACGAGGACATTCAGTACTTC
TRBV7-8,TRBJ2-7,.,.,CASTLSSFRGEQYF,TGTGCCAGCACCCTAAGTTCCTTTAGGGGGGAGCAGTACTTC
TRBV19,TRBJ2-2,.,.,CASSNTITGELFF,TGTGCCAGTAGTAATACAATAACCGGGGAGCTGTTTTTT
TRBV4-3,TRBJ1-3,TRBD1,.,CASSQELLRTGSGNTIYF,TGCGCCAGCAGCCAAGAGCTGCTTCGGACAGGGTCTGGAAACACCATATATTTT
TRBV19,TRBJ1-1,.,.,CASTEGLYTEAFF,TGTGCCAGTACGGAGGGGTTGTACACTGAAGCTTTCTTT
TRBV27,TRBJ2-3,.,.,CASSTQPGGVADTQYF,TGTGCCAGCAGTACACAACCGGGGGGCGTGGCAGATACGCAGTATTTT
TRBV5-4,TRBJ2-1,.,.,CASSSDRDISYNEQFF,TGTGCCAGCAGCTCCGACCGGGACATCTCCTACAATGAGCAGTTCTTC
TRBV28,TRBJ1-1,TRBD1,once,CASSSTGLNTEAFF,TGTGCCAGCAGTTCGACAGGGCTGAACACTGAAGCTTTCTTT
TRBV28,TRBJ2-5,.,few,CASRLAGTGGGTQYF,TGTGCCAGCAGACTAGCCGGGACAGGCGGGGGGACCCAGTACTTC
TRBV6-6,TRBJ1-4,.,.,CASSYSPATNEKLFF,TGTGCCAGCAGTTACTCCCCCGCAACTAATGAAAAACTGTTTTTT
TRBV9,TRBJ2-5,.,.,CASSVLPGETQYF,TGTGCCAGCAGCGTCCTACCCGGGGAGACCCAGTACTTC
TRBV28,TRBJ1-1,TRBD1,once,CASRSGGNTEAFF,TGTGCCAGCAGATCAGGGGGGAACACTGAAGCTTTCTTT
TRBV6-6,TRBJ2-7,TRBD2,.,CASSYTGGGYEQYF,TGTGCCAGCAGTTACACGGGGGGTGGCTACGAGCAGTACTTC
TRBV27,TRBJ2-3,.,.,CASSLNPRQSTDTQYF,TGTGCCAGCAGTTTAAATCCCCGACAGAGCACAGATACGCAGTATTTT
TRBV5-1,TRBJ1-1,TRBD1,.,CASSLEQGPGRTEAFF,TGCGCCAGCAGCTTGGAACAGGGGCCCGGGAGAACTGAAGCTTTCTTT
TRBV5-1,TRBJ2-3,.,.,CASSLGQGSTDTQYF,TGCGCCAGCAGCTTGGGGCAGGGTAGCACAGATACGCAGTATTTT
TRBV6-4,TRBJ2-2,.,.,CASRPSAVGTGELFF,TGTGCCAGCAGACCCAGCGCCGTCGGCACCGGGGAGCTGTTTTTT
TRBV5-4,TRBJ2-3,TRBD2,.,CASSEGTSGPTDTQYF,TGTGCCAGCAGCGAGGGGACTAGCGGACCCACAGATACGCAGTATTTT
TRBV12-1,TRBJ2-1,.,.,CASSPMVLPTYNEQFF,TGTGCCAGCAGCCCCATGGTCCTGCCTACTTACAATGAGCAGTTCTTC
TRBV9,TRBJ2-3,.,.,CASSETGDTQYF,TGTGCCAGCAGCGAGACTGGGGATACGCAGTATTTT
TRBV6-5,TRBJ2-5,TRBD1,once,CASRQGALETQYF,TGTGCCAGCAGACAGGGGGCATTGGAGACCCAGTACTTC
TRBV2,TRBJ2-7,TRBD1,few,CASSSRFTGVADEQYF,TGTGCCAGCAGTTCACGTTTTACAGGGGTTGCAGACGAGCAGTACTTC
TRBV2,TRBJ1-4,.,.,CASSALTGREEKLFF,TGTGCCAGCAGTGCGTTAACAGGGCGAGAGGAAAAACTGTTTTTT
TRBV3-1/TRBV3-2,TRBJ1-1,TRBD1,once,CASRPGTGGGWREAFF,TGTGCCAGCAGACCCGGGACAGGGGGTGGCTGGAGGGAAGCTTTCTTT
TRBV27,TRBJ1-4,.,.,CASSQRGWGDEKLFF,TGTGCCAGCAGTCAGAGGGGGTGGGGAGATGAAAAACTGTTTTTT
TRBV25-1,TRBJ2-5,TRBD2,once,CASSVAGGQETQYF,TGTGCCAGCAGTGTAGCGGGGGGGCAAGAGACCCAGTACTTC
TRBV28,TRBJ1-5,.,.,CASSSGTAFNQPQHF,TGTGCCAGCAGTTCCGGGACTGCTTTCAATCAGCCCCAGCATTTT
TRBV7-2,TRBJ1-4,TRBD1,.,CASSRGRGTNEKLFF,TGTGCCAGCAGCCGCGGCAGGGGGACTAATGAAAAACTGTTTTTT
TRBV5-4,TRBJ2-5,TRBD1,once,CASSFPGQGVETQYF,TGTGCCAGCAGCTTTCCGGGACAGGGAGTAGAGACCCAGTACTTC
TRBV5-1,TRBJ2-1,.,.,CASSSELQAYNEQFF,TGCGCCAGCAGCTCGGAGCTTCAAGCCTACAATGAGCAGTTCTTC
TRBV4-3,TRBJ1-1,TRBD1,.,CASSQEAGGFTEAFF,TGCGCCAGCAGCCAAGAGGCAGGGGGGTTCACTGAAGCTTTCTTT
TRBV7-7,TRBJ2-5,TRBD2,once,CASSLWEGPGETQYF,TGTGCTAGCAGCTTATGGGAGGGCCCTGGCGAGACCCAGTACTTC